The 8 T cell receptor beta chains below come from one sample, sequenced in a study of tumor-infiltrating lymphocytes in primary liver carcinoma (TCRdb year 2017). Blood RNA was extracted from unsorted whole blood using TRIzol reagent, and germline DNA was obtained with the DNeasy Blood & Tissue kit. These reads were obtained on an Illumina HiSeq 2500. Using a constant-region primer and ProtoScript II reverse transcriptase, TCRbeta-specific cDNA was reverse-transcribed from 450 to 650 ng total RNA. Three nested multiplex PCR rounds, following a slightly modified ARM-PCR procedure, were used to build the TCRbeta libraries. The first two PCR rounds used multiplex TRBV1-TRBV30 forward primers with a Cbeta reverse primer, each for roughly 10 cycles. TCRdb took the public reads, trimmed them with fastp at Q25, ran MiXCR for clone calling and kept in-frame beta chains. Rows matching on CDR3 protein sequence are summarized as one entry with the most common DNA and genes. The sample has about 310,000 distinct CDR3 sequences on record, approximately 54% of them singletons. The leading ten clones occupy over 15% of the sample.

The specimen sequenced was peripheral blood. The receptors here all came from a woman aged 25 to 39 with primary liver carcinoma and hepatitis B virus infection.

This clonotype was recorded many times. V is TRBV4-1 and J is TRBJ2-1; TRBD2 agrees at 11 bases. V dropped 3 bases and J dropped 6; count of bases not matched to a gene: 4. This CDR3 has 15 residues. Germline-derived CDR1 and CDR2 are MGHRA and YSYEKL. The CDR3 DNA sequence: TGCGCCAGCAGCCATCCTAGCGGGAGGAGCAATGAGCAGTTCTTC. Its protein product is CASSHPSGRSNEQFF.

This clonotype was seen a few times. Here the CDR3 DNA reads TGTGCCAGCAGCCGGACCGGGACTACCTATGAGCAGTTCTTC. Translated: CASSRTGTTYEQFF. The chain is built from TRBV5-5 and TRBJ2-1; 7 bases are shared with TRBD2. Germline-derived CDR1 and CDR2 are SGHKS and YYEKEE (reference sequence). The CDR3 length is 14 residues. J lost 8 bases, V lost 4 bases, and 9 bases had no gene match.

The chain is built from TRBV28 and TRBJ2-7; 7 nucleotides agree with TRBD2. The CDR3 is 15 amino acids. Per germline, CDR1 MDHEN and CDR2 SYDVKM. V lost 5 bases, J lost 6 bases, and 13 bases stayed unmatched. The CDR3 spells CASSISALTSLEQYF. In DNA form, the CDR3 reads TGTGCCAGCAGTATTTCCGCCCTGACTAGCCTCGAGCAGTACTTC.

Of note for this clonotype: A junction boundary mismatches the germline segment, possibly from a read error. This chain links TRBV12-3 or TRBV12-4 with TRBJ2-3; D is unclear. The CDR3 runs 13 residues. The CDR3 DNA is TGTGCCAACAGTTTTGGCGGTTCAGATACGCAGTATTTT. It is translated as CANSFGGSDTQYF.

This clonotype was counted a single time. This may stem from a read error, because a much larger clone lies one nucleotide away. The V call is TRBV5-6, the J call TRBJ2-1; the D is unclear. Germline V CDR1 and CDR2: SGHDT, YYEEEE. The CDR3 has 13 residues. The CDR3 sequence is CASSLGAYNERFF. The CDR3, as DNA: TGTGCCAGCAGCTTGGGGGCCTACAATGAGCGGTTCTTC.

This clonotype was recorded a few times. The chain couples TRBV12-5 to TRBJ1-5; no clear D gene. Germline CDR1 is LGHNT and CDR2 is FRNRAP. This CDR3 is built from 14 residues. Trimming removed 4 bases from V and 3 bases from J, with 10 bases in between. CDR3 loop: CASGSGPNNQPQHF. Written as DNA, the CDR3 is TGTGCTAGTGGTTCGGGCCCGAACAATCAGCCCCAGCATTTT.

This clonotype came up many times. This chain joins TRBV4-1 and TRBJ2-7, with 11 bases that match TRBD2. CDR1 and CDR2 (germline): MGHRA, YSYEKL. With 0 bases clipped from V and 2 bases from J, the junction kept 3 bases outside the gene matches. This CDR3 is built from 16 residues. The CDR3 region has the DNA TGCGCCAGCAGCCAAGACTGGACTAGCGGGCCCTACGAGCAGTACTTC. Translation: CASSQDWTSGPYEQYF.

V is TRBV6-2 or TRBV6-3 and J is TRBJ2-1; D might be TRBD1 or TRBD2, each matching 6 bases. V was trimmed by 6 bases and J by 6 bases, leaving 15 bases between them. Germline V gene data show CDR1 as MNHEY and CDR2 as SVGEGT. CDR3 length equals 14 residues. The CDR3 coding sequence is TGTGCCAGCAGGGGGGCAAGGGAGGTCAATGAGCAGTTCTTC. It translates to CASRGAREVNEQFF.